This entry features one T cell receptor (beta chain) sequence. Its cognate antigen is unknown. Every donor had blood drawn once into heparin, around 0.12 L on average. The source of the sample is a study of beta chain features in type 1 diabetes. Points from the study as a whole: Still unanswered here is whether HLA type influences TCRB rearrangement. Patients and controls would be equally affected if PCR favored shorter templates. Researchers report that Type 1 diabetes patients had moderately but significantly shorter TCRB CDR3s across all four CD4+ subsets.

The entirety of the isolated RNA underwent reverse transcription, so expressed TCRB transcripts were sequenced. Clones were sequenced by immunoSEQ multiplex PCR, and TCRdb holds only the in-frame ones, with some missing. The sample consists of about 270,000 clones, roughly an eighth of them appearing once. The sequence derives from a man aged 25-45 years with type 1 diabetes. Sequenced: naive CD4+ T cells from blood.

CDR3 protein: CASSQDITAARGPQHF. The DNA for the CDR3 is TGCGCCAGCAGCCAAGATATTACGGCAGCGCGGGGGCCCCAGCATTTT. This sequence joins TRBV4-3 and TRBJ1-5; D is ambiguous. Deletions cut 0 bases from V and 9 bases from J, with 18 bases between. The length of the CDR3 is 16 residues. Germline assignment: CDR1 LGHNA and CDR2 YSLEER.